This note documents a single T cell receptor (beta chain) sequence. Its matching antigen is unknown. Here immunoSEQ multiplex PCR was the method, and the copy in TCRdb shows in-frame clones only, minus some. The sample lists 140,000 to 150,000 clones, 92% occurring once. The sample comes from a study of T cell responses to AZD1222 COVID-19 vaccine. Overall study results and limits: None of the repertoires were sampled until the peak T cell response had passed. Spike-specific TCR depth and breadth grew after two AZD1222 doses.

CDR1 is SGHRS, CDR2 YFSETQ, per germline. The CDR3 totals 13 residues. Losses at the gene ends were 3 bases for V and 5 bases for J; bases not matched to a gene: 5. Both about-4-week and about-12-week second-dose recipients were combined. The TCR originated in an adult who received the AZD1222 COVID-19 vaccine. The chain employs TRBV5-1 and TRBJ2-7, with 7 bases that match TRBD2. The sequences come from peripheral blood, collected 28 days after the second AZD1222 dose. The chain's CDR3 is CASSSTGGHEQYF. The CDR3, as DNA: TGCGCCAGCAGCTCAACGGGAGGCCACGAGCAGTACTTC.